The rows below give T cell receptor beta chains drawn from one sample of a study of blood T cells in healthy people across ages. TCRdb independently ran MiXCR on the 5' RACE reads; one entry per CDR3 protein. Of about 800,000 distinct CDR3 sequences listed, roughly 25% were seen once; the top ten hold under 4.5%. These data also featured in a second study, about T cells of mothers and their children.

The specimen sequenced was blood. The source of these receptors is a boy younger than 18 in good health. Each CDR3 is given with its conserved first and last residue. Each record gives: CDR3 DNA, CDR3 protein, V gene, clone size, J gene, D gene. The D gene is left open where the match is weak. A row's size may be missing; if present it is once, few, many or a size class.

TGTGCCCTCGGCGAAGGGGCCGGGACGAAGTTCTACGAGCAGTACTTC CALGEGAGTKFYEQYF TRBV10-3 few TRBJ2-7 NA
TGCAGTGCTAGAGATTTGGATCCCTACGAGCAGTACTTC CSARDLDPYEQYF TRBV20-1 NA TRBJ2-7 NA
TGTGCCAGCACTACGCGGATACATATGGGGGATAGCGTCTACGAGCAGTACTTC CASTTRIHMGDSVYEQYF TRBV28 NA TRBJ2-7 NA
TGCGCCAGCAGCTCCCGGGACACCACTAGGACCGGGGAGCTGTTTTTT CASSSRDTTRTGELFF TRBV5-1 few TRBJ2-2 NA
TGTGCCAGCAGAGCCGGGACTTCCACCTACAATGAGCAGTTCTTC CASRAGTSTYNEQFF TRBV2 few TRBJ2-1 NA
TGTGCCAGCAGCTTGCCCTTCGAGGGGGGGCAAGAGACCCAGTACTTC CASSLPFEGGQETQYF TRBV7-9 NA TRBJ2-5 NA
TGTGCCAGCAGTGCGAGCTACACCTTC CASSASYTF TRBV2 NA TRBJ1-2 NA
TGCGCTAGCAGCCAAGGGAGTCCATACTCTTTGGGGGAGACTCAGTACTTC CASSQGSPYSLGETQYF TRBV4-3 few TRBJ2-5 NA
TGTGCCAGCAGCTTCCGGGACTCCAAGGCATATGAGCAGTTCTTC CASSFRDSKAYEQFF TRBV5-6 few TRBJ2-1 NA
TGTGCCAGCAACCACCCAGGGGGGACTAAAGATACGCAGTATTTT CASNHPGGTKDTQYF TRBV19 few TRBJ2-3 NA
TGTGCCAGCCTTAGTTTGGGACAGCTCAATGAAAAACTGTTTTTT CASLSLGQLNEKLFF TRBV2 NA TRBJ1-4 TRBD1
TGTGCCAGCAGCGTGGTGGTCCTAGCGGGGCCCGGGGAGCTGTTTTTT CASSVVVLAGPGELFF TRBV9 few TRBJ2-2 TRBD2
TGTGCCAGCAGTTTATCGGGCGGGAGCGGAGAGACCCAGTACTTC CASSLSGGSGETQYF TRBV27 few TRBJ2-5 TRBD2
TGTGCCAGCAGTAAATCAAAGGGGCAGCGGGGAGGTGAGCAGTTCTTC CASSKSKGQRGGEQFF TRBV2 few TRBJ2-1 TRBD2
TGTGCCAGCAGCGTCTACGGGGGGGTTAAAAACACTGAAGCTTTCTTT CASSVYGGVKNTEAFF TRBV7-2 NA TRBJ1-1 NA
TGTGCCAGCAGCCAAGATTCTGAGTTCGCTGAGCAGTTCTTC CASSQDSEFAEQFF TRBV4-2 NA TRBJ2-1 NA
TGTGCCAGCTCACCAGTATGGGAGCGGGTTGGACTCGATCACTCCTACGAGCAGTACTTC CASSPVWERVGLDHSYEQYF TRBV18 few TRBJ2-7 NA
TGTGCCAGCAGCTTAGGACCCCGGGGGTTAAATGAAAAACTGTTTTTT CASSLGPRGLNEKLFF TRBV7-2 few TRBJ1-4 NA
TGTGCCAGCAGCATGGGGGGTGCCTATGGCTACACCTTC CASSMGGAYGYTF TRBV12-3/TRBV12-4 few TRBJ1-2 NA
TGCAGCGTCGCTGACAGGGTTGAAGCTTTCTTT CSVADRVEAFF TRBV29-1 NA TRBJ1-1 TRBD1
TGCGCCAGCAGCCAAGTAGCGGTATCCTACAATGAGCAGTTCTTC CASSQVAVSYNEQFF TRBV4-1 NA TRBJ2-1 NA
TGCAGTGTTGTACCGGTGGGGGCGCGGGTGCTAGAGACCCAGTACTTC CSVVPVGARVLETQYF TRBV20-1 many TRBJ2-5 NA
TGTGCCAGCAGCTATCAGGGATACACAGATACGCAGTATTTT CASSYQGYTDTQYF TRBV6-2/TRBV6-3 few TRBJ2-3 NA